This T cell receptor (beta chain) was sequenced for a study of brain metastases from non-small cell lung cancer. Study results and limitations: TCR repertoires overlapped largely between brain metastases and matched primaries.

About this clone: Its target is not known.

TCRdb's copy holds only in-frame clones and misses some; the assay was immunoSEQ multiplex PCR. This sample carries 4,000 to 4,500 clones, roughly 90% of them seen once, and the ten largest clones take approximately 6.5%. The CDR3 is made up of 13 amino acids. V was clipped by 3 bases and J by 5 bases, with 10 bases between them. The germline V gene has CDR1 PRHDT and CDR2 FYEKMQ (reference sequence). What was sequenced was primary lung tumor tissue. This clonotype originated in a donor aged 40 or over with non-small cell lung cancer. The genes are TRBV13 and TRBJ1-1; D unclear. CDR3 sequence reads: CASSFRATTEAFF. CDR3 bases: TGTGCCAGCAGCTTTAGGGCTACAACTGAAGCTTTCTTT. Looking up the rest from reference TRBV13 and TRBJ1-1 gives the full variable domain: AAGVIQSPRHLIKEKRETATLKCYPIPRHDTVYWYQQGPGQDPQFLISFYEKMQSDKGSIPDRFSAQQFSDYHSELNMSSLELGDSALYFCASSFRATTEAFFGQGTRLTVV.